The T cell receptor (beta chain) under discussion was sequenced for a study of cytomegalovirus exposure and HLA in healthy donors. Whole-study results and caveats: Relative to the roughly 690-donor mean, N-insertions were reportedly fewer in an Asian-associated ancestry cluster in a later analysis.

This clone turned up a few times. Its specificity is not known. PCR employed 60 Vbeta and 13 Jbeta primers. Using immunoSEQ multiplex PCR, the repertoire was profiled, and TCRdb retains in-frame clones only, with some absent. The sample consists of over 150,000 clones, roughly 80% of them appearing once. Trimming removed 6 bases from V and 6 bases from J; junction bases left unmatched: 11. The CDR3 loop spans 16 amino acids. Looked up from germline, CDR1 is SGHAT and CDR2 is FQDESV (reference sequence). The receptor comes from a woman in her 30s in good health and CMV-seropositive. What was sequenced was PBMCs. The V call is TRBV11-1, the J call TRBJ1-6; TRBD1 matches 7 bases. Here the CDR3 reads CASSSLRGQPNSPLHF. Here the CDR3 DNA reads TGTGCCAGCAGTTCGTTGAGGGGACAGCCTAATTCACCCCTCCACTTT.